The 26 T cell receptor beta chains given below trace back to one sample, sequenced in a study of control samples from healthy donors and cancer patients. Using immunoSEQ multiplex PCR, the repertoire was profiled, and TCRdb retains in-frame clones only, with some absent. The table has 120,000 or so clones, around nine tenths seen once; the top ten hold about an eighth. Material for sequencing was blood. Receptors originate from a man aged 25-40 years in good health.

The chain links TRBV30 to TRBJ1-1, with a possible D match to TRBD1 (5 bases). The V gene's germline CDR1 is GTSNPN and CDR2 SVGIG (reference sequence). Trimming left V 4 bases short and J 7 bases short, with 16 bases between. CDR3 length: 13 amino acids. CDR3 loop: CAWMGQILSEAFF. As DNA, the CDR3 is TGTGCCTGGATGGGGCAAATCCTGAGTGAAGCTTTCTTT.

The chain carries TRBV15 and TRBJ2-1; D possibly corresponds to TRBD1 (6 bases). Trimming stripped 0 bases from V and 9 bases from J, with 12 bases between. The CDR3 totals 14 residues. Germline V lookup: CDR1 LNHNV, CDR2 YYDKDF (reference sequence). The CDR3 loop is CATSRDLIRGEQFF. For the CDR3, the DNA is TGTGCCACCAGCAGAGACCTGATCAGGGGTGAGCAGTTCTTC.

CDR3 in DNA: TGTGCCAGCAGCTACCTACCGACCGAGATGAACACTGAAGCTTTCTTT. Protein product: CASSYLPTEMNTEAFF. The chain joins TRBV7-2 to TRBJ1-1, with D unclear. Trimming pared 4 bases from V and 0 bases from J, leaving 15 bases between. This CDR3 comprises 16 residues. The germline gives CDR1 SGHTA, CDR2 FQGNSA.

This sequence joins TRBV29-1 and TRBJ2-3; D gene uncertain. The CDR3 is 11 residues long. Germline CDR1 is SQVTM and CDR2 is ANQGSEA. Trimming shortened V by 2 bases and J by 10 bases, and 10 bases separated the two germline ends. The CDR3 reads CSVELAWAQYF. CDR3 nucleotide sequence: TGCAGCGTTGAATTGGCGTGGGCGCAGTATTTT.

This sequence joins TRBV6-5 and TRBJ1-5, with D tentatively TRBD1 (6 bases). V lost 7 bases and J lost 6, with 19 bases in between. Germline V gene lookup returns CDR1 MNHEY and CDR2 SVGAGI. The CDR3 is 15 residues long. CDR3 bases: TGTGCCAGCACCGAGGCTACTACAGGGCGTCAGCCCCAGCATTTT. Translation gives CASTEATTGRQPQHF.

This rearrangement joins TRBV18 to TRBJ1-3, with D maybe TRBD1 (6 bases). V gave up 2 bases and J gave up 0 bases, with 11 bases separating them. Germline loops: CDR1 KGHSH, CDR2 LQKENI. The CDR3 is 16 amino acids. The CDR3 DNA sequence: TGTGCCAGCTCACCAGCTAGGGGGGACTCTGGAAACACCATATATTTT. Its protein is CASSPARGDSGNTIYF.

The rearrangement uses TRBV30 and TRBJ2-7; 9 bases line up with TRBD1. The CDR3 runs 12 residues. The germline V gene encodes CDR1 GTSNPN and CDR2 SVGIG (reference sequence). V shed 2 bases, J shed 6 bases, and the junction held 2 bases outside the gene matches. The CDR3 DNA follows: TGTGCCTGGAGTATGACAGGGGGCGAGCAGTACTTC. Protein: CAWSMTGGEQYF.

This chain links TRBV11-3 with TRBJ2-1, with a possible D match to TRBD1 (6 bases). CDR3 length: 16 amino acids. V lost 1 base, J lost 5 bases, and 15 bases lay in between. Germline V gene sequence: CDR1 SGHNT, CDR2 YENEEA. CDR3 region: CASSLAGVDSHNEQFF. In nucleotides, the CDR3 is TGTGCCAGCAGCTTAGCCGGTGTGGACAGTCACAATGAGCAGTTCTTC.

The rearrangement uses TRBV6-5 and TRBJ1-6, with TRBD1 matching 11 bases. CDR3 length: 14 residues. Germline trimming cut 10 bases from V and 9 bases from J; bases unmatched to any gene: 8. CDR1 and CDR2 (germline): MNHEY, SVGAGI. Here the CDR3 reads CATRTGGVGSPLHF. CDR3 nucleotide sequence: TGTGCCACACGGACAGGGGGCGTAGGTTCACCCCTCCACTTT.

This clone was detected only a few times. This chain links TRBV29-1 with TRBJ1-2; D is possibly TRBD1 (5 bases). This CDR3 has 14 residues. The germline gives CDR1 SQVTM, CDR2 ANQGSEA. V lost 6 bases and J 3 bases, leaving 17 bases between the germline ends. CDR3 residues: CSVPPNVGDYGYTF. The DNA of the CDR3 is TGCAGCGTGCCCCCGAACGTAGGGGACTATGGCTACACCTTC.

V gene TRBV10-1 combines with J gene TRBJ1-1, with 8 bases that match TRBD1. The CDR3 is 14 amino acids. The V and J ends lost 4 bases and 5 bases, in that order; junction bases with no gene match: 6. Germline CDR1 WNHNN, CDR2 SYGVQD (reference sequence). The CDR3 protein is CASSAGTGFTEAFF. CDR3 sequence (DNA): TGCGCCAGCAGTGCCGGGACAGGATTTACTGAAGCTTTCTTT.

In DNA form, the CDR3 reads TGTGCCAGCAGTTTATATAGCTACACTGAAGCTTTCTTT. Translation: CASSLYSYTEAFF. V gene TRBV12-3 or TRBV12-4 combines with J gene TRBJ1-1; unclear D gene. The germline V and J ends were trimmed by 2 bases and 3 bases, with 7 bases remaining between them. The CDR3 has 13 residues.

This clone was recorded many times. J is TRBJ1-3 and V is TRBV30, with 9 positions matching TRBD1. CDR1 GTSNPN and CDR2 SVGIG come from the germline V gene (reference sequence). V dropped 7 bases and J dropped 2; count of bases not matched to a gene: 6. The CDR3 runs to 14 residues. In DNA form, the CDR3 reads TGTGCCTTCCAAACAGGGGGCCCTGGAAACACCATATATTTT. This translates into CAFQTGGPGNTIYF.

The genes are TRBV30 and TRBJ1-3; tentatively, D is TRBD1 (6 bases). The germline V gene has CDR1 GTSNPN and CDR2 SVGIG (reference sequence). CDR3 size: 16 residues. The V end lost 0 bases, the J end lost 1 base, and 13 bases lay between the germline ends. The CDR3 here is CAWSVGGSFSGNTIYF. As DNA, the CDR3 is TGTGCCTGGAGTGTGGGGGGCAGCTTTTCTGGAAACACCATATATTTT.

Comment on this clone: Distinct nucleotide sequences in the sample also encode this CDR3. This chain uses TRBV29-1 with TRBJ2-3; D remains unclear. The CDR3 has 12 residues. Germline V gene lookup returns CDR1 SQVTM and CDR2 ANQGSEA. V lost 3 bases, J lost 0 bases, and 4 bases lay in between. The DNA for the CDR3 is TGCAGCGTTGAGGTCAGCACAGATACGCAGTATTTT. It specifies CSVEVSTDTQYF.

V usage is TRBV11-3 and J usage is TRBJ2-3; 14 bases align to TRBD2. Germline lookup yields CDR1 SGHNT and CDR2 YENEEA. CDR3 size: 16 residues. J was trimmed by 4 bases and V by 5 bases; bases with no gene match: 5. CDR3 protein: CASSAGTSGGSDTQYF. The CDR3 DNA reads TGTGCCAGCAGCGCCGGGACTAGCGGGGGTTCAGATACGCAGTATTTT.

This clone was recorded many times. The rearrangement uses TRBV7-9 and TRBJ1-2, with 8 bases lining up with TRBD1. Per the germline V gene, CDR1 is SEHNR and CDR2 is FQNEAQ (reference sequence). The CDR3 extends over 15 amino acids. V shed 5 bases and J 4 bases; nucleotides not matched to a gene: 9. The CDR3 coding sequence is TGTGCCAGCAGCCACGACAGGGGAAGAGTCTATGGCTACACCTTC. It yields the protein CASSHDRGRVYGYTF.

This clone was found once. The chain has TRBV11-2 and TRBJ1-3; D possibly corresponds to TRBD1 (5 bases). The V gene's germline CDR1 is SGHAT and CDR2 FQNNGV. The ends were cut back, 3 bases at V and 5 bases at J, with 8 bases in the middle. The CDR3 length is 13 residues. The CDR3 loop reads CASSFWDRNTIYF. The CDR3 nucleotides are TGTGCCAGCAGCTTTTGGGACCGAAACACCATATATTTT.

The chain combines TRBV19 with TRBJ2-5, with TRBD2 matching over 15 bases. The CDR3 loop spans 16 amino acids. Germline V gives CDR1 LNHDA, CDR2 SQIVND (reference sequence). Losses at the gene ends were 4 bases for V and 5 bases for J; bases not matched to a gene: 5. The CDR3 coding sequence is TGTGCCAGTAGTACTGGACTAGCGGGGGGGTCGGAGACCCAGTACTTC. Translating it yields CASSTGLAGGSETQYF.

The V call is TRBV2, the J call TRBJ2-3; D is undetermined. The CDR3 is 14 amino acids. Germline CDR1 is SNHLY and CDR2 is FYNNEI. Trimming left V 7 bases short and J 2 bases short, with 13 bases between. The CDR3 region is CASTPRRDTDTQYF. CDR3 nucleotide sequence: TGTGCCAGCACTCCTAGGCGAGACACAGATACGCAGTATTTT.

V and J are TRBV24-1 and TRBJ2-7, with D tentatively TRBD1 (6 bases). Germline values: CDR1 KGHDR, CDR2 SFDVKD. V shed 5 bases and J shed 6 bases, with 13 bases lying between them. CDR3 size: 13 residues. The CDR3 protein is CATSAPDSTEQYF. The CDR3 coding sequence is TGTGCCACCAGTGCCCCGGACAGTACCGAGCAGTACTTC.

The V gene is TRBV28, the J gene TRBJ2-1; TRBD2 matches at 12 bases. The CDR3 has 14 amino acids. J was trimmed by 8 bases and V by 3 bases; bases with no gene match: 2. Germline V gene lookup returns CDR1 MDHEN and CDR2 SYDVKM. DNA of the CDR3: TGTGCCAGCAGTTTTCTAGCGGGGGGGCATGAGCAGTTCTTC. Its protein product is CASSFLAGGHEQFF.

The genes are TRBV27 and TRBJ2-1, with D hard to call. Germline CDR1 reads MNHEY; CDR2 reads SMNVEV (reference sequence). The V gene lost 4 bases and the J gene lost 8 bases, with 12 bases spanning the gap. The CDR3 is 13 amino acids. CDR3 in DNA: TGTGCCAGCAGTTATCGGAGAATGGATGAGCAGTTCTTC. Residues: CASSYRRMDEQFF.

About this clone: Other nucleotide sequences from this sample produce the same CDR3. The chain couples TRBV12-5 to TRBJ1-6, with 12 bases aligning to TRBD1. With V trimmed by 6 bases and J by 5 bases, 11 bases remained unmatched. Germline CDR1 and CDR2: LGHNT and FRNRAP. This CDR3 is built from 18 residues. This CDR3 reads CASGGDRGLRGNNSPLHF. The CDR3 region has the DNA TGTGCTAGTGGGGGGGACAGGGGGCTAAGGGGGAATAATTCACCCCTCCACTTT.

The rearrangement links TRBV5-1 to TRBJ2-1, with D unresolved. CDR3 length equals 12 residues. V was shortened by 2 bases and J by 0 bases, with 0 bases between the two germline ends. The germline V gene has CDR1 SGHRS and CDR2 YFSETQ. CDR3 coding DNA: TGCGCCAGCAGCTTCTCCTACAATGAGCAGTTCTTC. Translation gives CASSFSYNEQFF.

V and J are TRBV5-4 and TRBJ1-5; the match to TRBD1 covers 9 bases. Trimming removed 4 bases from V and 3 bases from J; junction bases left unmatched: 5. Germline loops: CDR1 SGHNT, CDR2 YYREEE (reference sequence). This CDR3 spans 15 amino acids. CDR3 sequence: CASSQGTGNNQPQHF. CDR3 bases: TGTGCCAGCAGCCAAGGGACAGGGAACAATCAGCCCCAGCATTTT.